The rows below give T cell receptor beta chains drawn from one sample of a study of T-cell memory formation after mild COVID-19. TCRdb re-derived calls from the 5' RACE reads in MiXCR, one entry per CDR3 protein. This table holds approximately 570,000 distinct CDR3 sequences, 15% to 20% found once. Source material: PBMCs or a T cell subset sorted from them (not recorded which). The receptors here all came from an adult woman who had mild COVID-19 (a few samples of this study predate the infection). Cell type and time point are not known. CDR3s leave out the opening cysteine and the closing phenylalanine or tryptophan. The size entry is marked missing in some rows and otherwise reads once, few, many or a size class.

NA	TRBV14	TRBJ2-7	ASSLGHGYEQY
many	TRBV5-1	TRBJ1-2	ASSPRVQIESGYT
few	TRBV7-6	TRBJ2-7	ASSLESAGGTITYEQY
few	TRBV19	TRBJ2-7	ASSIQGGTYEQY
NA	TRBV5-1	TRBJ2-7	ASTPVGGAGNEQY
NA	TRBV20-1	TRBJ1-1	SAGAGRGRNTEAF
few	TRBV6-5	TRBJ1-4	ASRDGGKLF
few	TRBV6-2/TRBV6-3	TRBJ2-1	ASSYSGLNNEQF
few	TRBV12-3/TRBV12-4	TRBJ2-7	ASSARGATYEQY
NA	TRBV28	TRBJ2-1	ASSLAGQGDREQF
few	TRBV27	TRBJ2-7	ASSLKPGLAGAGEQY
NA	TRBV7-2	TRBJ2-1	ASSNSRNNEQF
NA	TRBV12-3/TRBV12-4	TRBJ1-6	ASSGGTGTIGSPLH
NA	TRBV5-1	TRBJ2-7	ASSLPRDRHEQY
few	TRBV29-1	TRBJ1-1	SVENLWARVLNTEAF
NA	TRBV20-1	TRBJ2-2	SARDWRTGNTGELF
many	TRBV6-5	TRBJ1-3	ASSYSLGGTGNTIY
few	TRBV10-3	TRBJ2-3	AISDQASGGTDTQY
NA	TRBV12-3/TRBV12-4	TRBJ2-4	ASSFSDFKNIQY
few	TRBV12-3/TRBV12-4	TRBJ2-3	ASSGFAASTDTQY
few	TRBV9	TRBJ2-5	ASSVRGATGETQY
NA	TRBV19	TRBJ2-2	ASASGTSEGTGELF
NA	TRBV9	TRBJ2-2	ASSLSGSMNTGELF
many	TRBV6-2/TRBV6-3	TRBJ2-7	ASSNEVNEQY
NA	TRBV19	TRBJ2-5	ASSINLGRETQY
few	TRBV27	TRBJ2-3	ASSPPRGLVPIFTDTQY
once	TRBV4-3	TRBJ2-3	ARSPGLAGGPSTDTQY
NA	TRBV6-1	TRBJ2-1	ASSGILGESNEQF
NA	TRBV18	TRBJ2-7	ASSPPGTGAAYEQY